This T cell receptor (beta chain) was obtained from a study of early T cells in non-severe SARS-CoV-2 infection. The library protocol tagged individual cDNA molecules with unique molecular identifiers. TCRdb re-derived calls from the 5' RACE reads in MiXCR, one entry per CDR3 protein. The table includes about 28,000 distinct CDR3 sequences, 5% to 6.5% detected once. This clonotype was detected many times. Its antigen is currently unknown. General study points: The study's VDJdb matching favored anti-spike CD8 responses and missed private and CD4 specificities.

Unmatched junction bases numbered 1, after V lost 5 bases and J lost 6 bases. Germline CDR1 reads MNHEY; CDR2 reads SMNVEV (reference sequence). The CDR3 length is 11 residues. V is TRBV27 and J is TRBJ2-7; 7 bases map to TRBD1. Specimen: whole blood. The TCR was taken from an adult who was a healthcare worker with PCR-confirmed SARS-CoV-2 infection or an uninfected control (not recorded which). CDR3 bases: TGTGCCAGCAGTACAGGGGTCGAGCAGTACTTC. Residues: CASSTGVEQYF.